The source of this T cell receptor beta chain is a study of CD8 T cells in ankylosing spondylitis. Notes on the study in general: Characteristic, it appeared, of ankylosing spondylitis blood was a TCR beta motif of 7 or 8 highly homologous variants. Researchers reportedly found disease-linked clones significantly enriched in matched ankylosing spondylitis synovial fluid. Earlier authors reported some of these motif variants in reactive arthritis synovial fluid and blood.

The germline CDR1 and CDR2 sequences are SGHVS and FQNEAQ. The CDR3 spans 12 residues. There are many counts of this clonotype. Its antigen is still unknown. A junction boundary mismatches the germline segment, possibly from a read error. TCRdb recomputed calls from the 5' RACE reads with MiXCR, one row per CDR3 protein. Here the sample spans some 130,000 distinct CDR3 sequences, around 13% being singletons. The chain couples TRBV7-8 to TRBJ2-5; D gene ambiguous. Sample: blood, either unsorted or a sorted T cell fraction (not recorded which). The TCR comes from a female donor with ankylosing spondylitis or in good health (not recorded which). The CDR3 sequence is CASSRDQGTQYF. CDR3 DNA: TGTGCCAGCAGCCGAGACCAAGGGACCCAGTACTTC. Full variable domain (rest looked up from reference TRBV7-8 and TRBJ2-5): GAGVSQSPRYKVAKRGQDVALRCDPISGHVSLFWYQQALGQGPEFLTYFQNEAQLDKSGLPSDRFFAERPEGSVSTLKIQRTQQEDSAVYLCASSRDQGTQYFGPGTRLLVL.